This is a list of T cell receptor beta chains from one sample in a study of cytomegalovirus exposure and HLA in healthy donors. Only in-frame clones appear in the TCRdb table, and some are missing; sequencing was by immunoSEQ multiplex PCR. The sample records about 92,000 clones, 70% to 75% being singletons. Source material: PBMCs. The receptors originated from a woman aged 18-30 years in good health and CMV-seropositive. CDR3s leave out the opening cysteine and the closing phenylalanine or tryptophan. Fields, in order: V gene, CDR3 protein.

TRBV4-1,ASSQDGGRRWETQY
TRBV5-4,ASSQLGGSAF
TRBV9,ASSQAMTGGYGYT
TRBV18,ASSPRQHPAYNEQY
TRBV7-2,ASSLSRDFYEQY
TRBV15,ATSRDVHDSSIY
TRBV12-5,ASGLGGFEQY
TRBV28,ACQRSGVTYEQY
TRBV2,ASSYPDTSGVNTGELF
TRBV10-2,ASCQTGENEQY
TRBV29-1,SARVAALQETQY
TRBV4-3,ASSQVGQAKDEQY
TRBV5-1,ASSREGRATYEQY
TRBV7-3,ASSMARQGTGELF
TRBV7-8,ASSPRASGTYEQY
TRBV11-3,ASSLGWGSTYNEQF
TRBV29-1,SVEGEVDGYT
TRBV7-9,ASSLGTSGLGTDTQY
TRBV29-1,SVDGGTGRAGWAYEQY
TRBV11-2,ASTIVGGTEAF
TRBV5-1,ASSLAGTSARDTQY
TRBV28,ASRLDRGGTYEQY
TRBV19,ASSQGAYEQY
TRBV4-3,ASSQAKTGSPLH
TRBV4-2,ASSPGEPAYEQY
TRBV18,ASSPLGTDTQY